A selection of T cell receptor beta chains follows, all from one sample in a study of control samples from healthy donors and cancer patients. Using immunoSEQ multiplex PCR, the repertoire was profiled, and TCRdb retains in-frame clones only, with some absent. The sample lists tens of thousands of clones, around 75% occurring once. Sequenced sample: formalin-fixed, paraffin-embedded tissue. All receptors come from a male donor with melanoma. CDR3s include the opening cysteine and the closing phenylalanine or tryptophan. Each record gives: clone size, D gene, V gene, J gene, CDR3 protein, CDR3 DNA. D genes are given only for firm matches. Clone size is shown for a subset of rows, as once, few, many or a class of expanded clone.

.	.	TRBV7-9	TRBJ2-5	CASTRAEETQYF	TGTGCCAGCACCCGAGCGGAAGAGACCCAGTACTTC
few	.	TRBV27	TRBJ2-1	CASSLFRKGGAEQFF	TGTGCCAGCAGTTTATTTAGAAAGGGAGGTGCTGAGCAGTTCTTC
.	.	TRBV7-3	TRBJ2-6	CASSAQDSGANVLTF	TGTGCCAGCAGCGCGCAAGACTCTGGGGCCAACGTCCTGACTTTC
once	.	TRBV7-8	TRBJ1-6	CASSPSNNSPLHF	TGTGCCAGCAGCCCATCAAATAATTCACCCCTCCACTTT
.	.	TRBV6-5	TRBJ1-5	CASRGQLNQPQHF	TGTGCCAGCAGAGGACAGCTCAATCAGCCCCAGCATTTT
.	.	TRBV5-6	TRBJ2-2	CASSLVPVGRTGELFF	TGTGCCAGCAGCTTGGTTCCCGTTGGGCGGACCGGGGAGCTGTTTTTT
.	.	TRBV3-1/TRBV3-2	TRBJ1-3	CASSHQRAGSGNTIYF	TGTGCCAGCAGCCATCAAAGAGCCGGCTCTGGAAACACCATATATTTT
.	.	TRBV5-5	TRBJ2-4	CASSLGVGIAKNIQYF	TGTGCCAGCAGCTTGGGAGTCGGGATAGCCAAAAACATTCAGTACTTC
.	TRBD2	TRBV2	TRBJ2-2	CASSELAGMNTGELFF	TGTGCCAGCAGTGAACTAGCGGGGATGAACACCGGGGAGCTGTTTTTT
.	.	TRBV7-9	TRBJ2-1	CASSPESWGAGYNEQFF	TGTGCCAGCAGCCCAGAGTCTTGGGGGGCCGGCTACAATGAGCAGTTCTTC
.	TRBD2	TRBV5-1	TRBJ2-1	CASSLALAGVSEQFF	TGCGCCAGCAGCTTGGCCTTAGCGGGAGTGAGTGAGCAGTTCTTC
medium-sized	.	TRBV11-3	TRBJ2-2	CASSLAGTNTGELFF	TGTGCCAGCAGCTTAGCTGGTACGAACACCGGGGAGCTGTTTTTT
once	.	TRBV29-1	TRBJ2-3	CSVGGAPTDTQYF	TGCAGCGTTGGGGGGGCGCCCACAGATACGCAGTATTTT
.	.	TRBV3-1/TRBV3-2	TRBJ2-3	CASSFDIRATDTQYF	TGTGCCAGCAGCTTCGACATACGGGCCACAGATACGCAGTATTTT
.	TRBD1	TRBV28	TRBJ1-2	CASSTGGTNYGYTF	TGTGCCAGCAGTACAGGGGGAACTAACTATGGCTACACCTTC
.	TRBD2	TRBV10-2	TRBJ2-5	CASRGTSFGETQYF	TGCGCCAGCAGGGGGACTAGCTTCGGTGAGACCCAGTACTTC
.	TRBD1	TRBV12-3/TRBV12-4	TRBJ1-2	CASSDRVYGYTF	TGTGCCAGCAGTGACAGGGTTTATGGCTACACCTTC
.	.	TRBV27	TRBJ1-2	CASSLGSQGFYGYTF	TGTGCCAGCAGTTTGGGATCCCAGGGGTTCTATGGCTACACCTTC
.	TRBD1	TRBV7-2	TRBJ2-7	CASSLGQPYEQYF	TGTGCCAGCAGCTTGGGACAGCCCTACGAGCAGTACTTC
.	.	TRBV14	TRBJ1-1	CASSQGAFGTEAFF	TGTGCCAGCAGCCAAGGGGCGTTTGGGACTGAAGCTTTCTTT
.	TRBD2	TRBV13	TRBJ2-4	CASSSNQLAGDIQYF	TGTGCCAGCAGCTCCAATCAGCTAGCGGGGGACATTCAGTACTTC
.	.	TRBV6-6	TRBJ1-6	CASGPRPLHF	TGTGCCAGCGGGCCCCGACCCCTCCACTTT
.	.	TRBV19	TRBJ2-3	CASSSGWTDTQYF	TGTGCCAGTAGCTCGGGATGGACAGATACGCAGTATTTT
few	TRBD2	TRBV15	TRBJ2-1	CATSPIRGRNNEQFF	TGTGCCACCAGCCCAATTCGCGGGAGAAACAATGAGCAGTTCTTC
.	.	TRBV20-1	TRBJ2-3	CSASRQGTDTQYF	TGCAGTGCTAGTCGTCAGGGAACAGATACGCAGTATTTT
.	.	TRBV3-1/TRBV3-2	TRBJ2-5	CASSPRGNDQETQYF	TGTGCCAGCAGCCCACGGGGGAACGACCAAGAGACCCAGTACTTC
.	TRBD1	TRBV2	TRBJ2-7	CASRDRASEQYF	TGTGCCAGCAGGGACAGGGCCTCCGAGCAGTACTTC
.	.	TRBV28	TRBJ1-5	CASSSRVAGRVNQPQHF	TGTGCCAGCAGTTCTCGTGTGGCGGGCAGGGTAAATCAGCCCCAGCATTTT
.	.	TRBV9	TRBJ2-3	CASSPRTGGTDTQYF	TGTGCCAGCAGCCCTAGAACTGGGGGCACAGATACGCAGTATTTT
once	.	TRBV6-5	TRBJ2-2	CASSYSNVGAGELFF	TGTGCCAGTAGTTACTCGAATGTGGGAGCCGGGGAGCTGTTTTTT
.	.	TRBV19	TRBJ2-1	CASSIWGQEEQFF	TGTGCCAGTAGTATCTGGGGGCAGGAAGAGCAGTTCTTC
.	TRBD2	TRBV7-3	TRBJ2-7	CASSFGGGSGEYEQYF	TGTGCCAGCAGCTTCGGCGGGGGTAGCGGGGAATACGAGCAGTACTTC
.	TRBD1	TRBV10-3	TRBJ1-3	CAISEGDRGGNTIYF	TGTGCCATCAGTGAGGGGGACAGGGGTGGAAACACCATATATTTT
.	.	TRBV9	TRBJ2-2	CASSPEGGLETGELFF	TGTGCCAGCAGCCCCGAAGGGGGGCTAGAGACCGGGGAGCTGTTTTTT
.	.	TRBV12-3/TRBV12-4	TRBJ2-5	CASSLGRTQYF	TGTGCCAGCAGTTTGGGGAGGACCCAGTACTTC
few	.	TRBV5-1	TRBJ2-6	CASSFRVPGANVLTF	TGCGCCAGCAGCTTCAGGGTACCTGGGGCCAACGTCCTGACTTTC
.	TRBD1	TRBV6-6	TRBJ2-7	CASRPPGQVYEQYF	TGTGCCAGCAGGCCCCCGGGACAGGTGTACGAGCAGTACTTC
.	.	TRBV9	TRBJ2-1	CASSTSGGSHEQFF	TGTGCCAGCAGCACATCCGGGGGCTCCCATGAGCAGTTCTTC
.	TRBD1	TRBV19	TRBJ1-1	CASSKGGSLYTEAFF	TGTGCCAGTAGTAAAGGGGGCAGCTTATACACTGAAGCTTTCTTT
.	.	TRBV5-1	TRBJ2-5	CASSPLLMQETQYF	TGCGCCAGCAGCCCTTTATTAATGCAAGAGACCCAGTACTTC
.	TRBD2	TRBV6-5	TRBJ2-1	CASRILAEVDEQFF	TGTGCCAGCAGGATACTAGCGGAGGTGGATGAGCAGTTCTTC
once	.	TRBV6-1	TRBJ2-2	CASSEGGETGELFF	TGTGCCAGCAGTGAAGGGGGCGAAACCGGGGAGCTGTTTTTT
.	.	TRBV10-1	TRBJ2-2	CASSGVDSWELFF	TGCGCCAGCAGTGGGGTGGACTCGTGGGAGCTGTTTTTT